The 10 T cell receptor beta chains presented below share a single source sample, sequenced in a study of response to subunit inactivated influenza vaccine. TCRdb fed the RT-PCR reads into MiXCR, producing one record per CDR3 protein. The profile covers approximately 500,000 distinct CDR3 sequences, with around 13% appearing a single time and roughly 13% taken by the ten largest. Sequenced material: PBMCs from blood, taken 45 days after vaccination. Source of these receptors: a middle-aged man who received an inactivated influenza vaccine.

In this sample, this clonotype turned up many times. CDR3: CASSYPTPGLAESTDTQYF. CDR3 nucleotides: TGTGCCAGCAGTTACCCTACGCCGGGACTAGCGGAAAGCACAGATACGCAGTATTTT. V is TRBV11-2 and J is TRBJ2-3, with TRBD2 matching over 11 bases. The CDR3 sequence is 19 residues long. V shed 6 bases and J 0 bases; nucleotides not matched to a gene: 14. CDR1 and CDR2 from the germline V gene are SGHAT and FQNNGV.

This clonotype was counted a few times. At one boundary the junction diverges from the germline segment, which might be a read error. The rearrangement links TRBV20-1 to TRBJ2-1, with a weak D call TRBD2 (5 bases). CDR1 and CDR2 (germline): DFQATT, SNEGSKA (reference sequence). This CDR3 comprises 17 residues. CDR3 nucleotides: TGCTGTGCTAGAGGTCTGGTAGGACTTACGACCTACAATGAGCAGTTCTTC. Protein product: CCARGLVGLTTYNEQFF.

The chain has TRBV29-1 and TRBJ1-1; tentatively, D is TRBD1 (5 bases). CDR3 length: 14 residues. V dropped 2 bases and J dropped 4 bases, with 14 bases sitting between them. Germline V CDR1 and CDR2: SQVTM, ANQGSEA. Here the CDR3 DNA reads TGCAGCGTTGAATATGGGGGAAGGCCCACTGAAGCTTTCTTT. It encodes CSVEYGGRPTEAFF.

The chain has TRBV3-1 and TRBJ1-2; tentatively, D is TRBD1 (5 bases). With 0 bases removed from V and 2 bases from J, the gap between germline ends came to 7 bases. Germline-derived CDR1 and CDR2 are LGHDT and YNNKEL (reference sequence). This CDR3 comprises 14 residues. In nucleotides, the CDR3 is TGTGCCAGCAGCCAAGAATGGGGGAACTATGGCTACACCTTC. Translating it yields CASSQEWGNYGYTF.

This clonotype was recorded many times. The V and J genes are TRBV29-1 and TRBJ2-7, with TRBD1 matching 7 bases. V lost 3 bases and J lost 0; bases outside the gene matches: 8. The CDR3 spans 15 residues. CDR1 is SQVTM, CDR2 ANQGSEA, per germline. CDR3 residues: CSVEALGQSSYEQYF. CDR3 nucleotides: TGCAGCGTTGAGGCCCTGGGACAGAGCTCCTACGAGCAGTACTTC.

The chain joins TRBV29-1 to TRBJ2-5; the match to TRBD2 covers 8 bases. The CDR3 runs to 15 residues. Unmatched junction bases numbered 8, after V lost 3 bases and J lost 2 bases. CDR1 is SQVTM, CDR2 ANQGSEA, per germline. The CDR3 region is CSVDGAAGDQETQYF. CDR3 coding DNA: TGCAGCGTTGATGGCGCAGCGGGGGATCAAGAGACCCAGTACTTC.

This clonotype appeared many times. The V call is TRBV29-1, the J call TRBJ2-2; perhaps D is TRBD1 or TRBD2 (5 bases each). Per germline, CDR1 SQVTM and CDR2 ANQGSEA. The CDR3 spans 13 residues. The CDR3 region is CNPRDGNTGELFF. Written as DNA, the CDR3 is TGCAACCCACGGGACGGGAACACCGGGGAGCTGTTTTTT.

This clonotype turned up a few times. This chain joins TRBV12-3 or TRBV12-4 and TRBJ2-3; D possibly corresponds to TRBD2 (6 bases). V was cut by 1 base and J by 5 bases, with 10 bases left in between. The CDR3 runs 14 residues. In DNA, the CDR3 is TGTGCCAGCAGTTTAGGACTAGAGGGAGATACGCAGTATTTT. Translation: CASSLGLEGDTQYF.

This chain uses TRBV20-1 with TRBJ2-6; D gene unclear. CDR1 is DFQATT, CDR2 SNEGSKA, per germline (reference sequence). V was pared by 2 bases and J by 2 bases, with 10 bases between. The CDR3 contains 15 residues. CDR3 coding DNA: TGCAGTGCTAGAAGGCAGGAAGCTGGGGCCAACGTCCTGACTTTC. Translating gives CSARRQEAGANVLTF.

This clonotype was counted a few times. This chain connects TRBV20-1 to TRBJ2-1; perhaps TRBD1 as D (5 bases). The CDR3 totals 13 residues. Trimming cost V 8 bases and J 1 base, with 12 bases left between them. Germline CDR1 and CDR2: DFQATT and SNEGSKA (reference sequence). Here the CDR3 reads CSRDSVSYNEQFF. The DNA of the CDR3 is TGCAGTCGCGACAGTGTGTCCTACAATGAGCAGTTCTTC.